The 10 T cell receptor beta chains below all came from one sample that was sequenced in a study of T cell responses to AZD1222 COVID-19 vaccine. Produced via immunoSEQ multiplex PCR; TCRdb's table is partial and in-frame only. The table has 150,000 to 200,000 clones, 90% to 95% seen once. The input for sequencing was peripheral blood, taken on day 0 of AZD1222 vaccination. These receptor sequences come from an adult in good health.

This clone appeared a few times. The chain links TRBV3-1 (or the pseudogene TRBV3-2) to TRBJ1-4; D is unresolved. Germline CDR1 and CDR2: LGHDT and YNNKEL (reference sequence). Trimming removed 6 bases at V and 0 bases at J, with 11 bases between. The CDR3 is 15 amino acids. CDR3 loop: CASRDYGSTNEKLFF. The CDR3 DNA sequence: TGTGCCAGCAGGGATTATGGCTCAACTAATGAAAAACTGTTTTTT.

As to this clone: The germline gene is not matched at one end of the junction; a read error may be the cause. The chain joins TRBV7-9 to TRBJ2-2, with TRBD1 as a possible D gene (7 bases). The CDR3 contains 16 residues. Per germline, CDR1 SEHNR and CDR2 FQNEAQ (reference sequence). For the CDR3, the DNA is TGTGCCAGCACCTTAATGGGACAGCAGGGGGGCGGGGAGCTGTTTTTT. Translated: CASTLMGQQGGGELFF. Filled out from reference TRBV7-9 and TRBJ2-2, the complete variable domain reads DTGVSQNPRHKITKRGQNVTFRCDPISEHNRLYWYRQTLGQGPEFLTYFQNEAQLEKSRLLSDRFSAERPKGSFSTLEIQRTEQGDSAMYLCASTLMGQQGGGELFFGEGSRLTVL.

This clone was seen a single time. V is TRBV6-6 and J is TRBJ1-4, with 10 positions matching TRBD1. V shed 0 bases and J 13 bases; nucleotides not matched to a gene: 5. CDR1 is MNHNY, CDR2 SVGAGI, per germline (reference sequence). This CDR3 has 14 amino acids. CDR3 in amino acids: CASSYSTGGEGLFF. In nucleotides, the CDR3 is TGTGCCAGCAGTTACTCGACAGGGGGCGAGGGACTGTTTTTT.

CDR3 amino acids: CASSPPRADTQYF. The CDR3 bases are TGTGCCAGCAGCCCCCCTAGGGCAGATACGCAGTATTTT. The genes are TRBV7-8 and TRBJ2-3; no clear D. Trimming left V 5 bases short and J 4 bases short, with 10 bases between. The CDR3 sequence is 13 residues long. Germline V CDR1 and CDR2: SGHVS, FQNEAQ.

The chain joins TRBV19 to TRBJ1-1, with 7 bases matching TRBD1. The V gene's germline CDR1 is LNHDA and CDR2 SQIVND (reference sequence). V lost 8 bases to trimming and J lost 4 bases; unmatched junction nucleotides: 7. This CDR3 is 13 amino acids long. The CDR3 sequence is CASSYRGPTEAFF. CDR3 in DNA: TGTGCCAGTTCCTACAGGGGACCCACTGAAGCTTTCTTT.

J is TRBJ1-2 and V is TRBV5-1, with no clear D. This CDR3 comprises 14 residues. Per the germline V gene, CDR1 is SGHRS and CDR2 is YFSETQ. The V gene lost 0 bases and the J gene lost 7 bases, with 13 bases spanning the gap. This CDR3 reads CASSLDSGRGGYTF. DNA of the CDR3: TGCGCCAGCAGCTTGGACAGCGGTCGGGGTGGCTACACCTTC.

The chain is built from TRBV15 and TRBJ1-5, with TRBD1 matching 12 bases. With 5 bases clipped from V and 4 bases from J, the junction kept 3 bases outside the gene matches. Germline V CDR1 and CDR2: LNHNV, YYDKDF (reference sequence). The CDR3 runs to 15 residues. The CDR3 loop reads CATSRDRGLNQPQHF. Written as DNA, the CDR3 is TGTGCCACCAGCCGGGACAGGGGGCTTAATCAGCCCCAGCATTTT. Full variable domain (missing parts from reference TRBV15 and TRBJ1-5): DAMVIQNPRYQVTQFGKPVTLSCSQTLNHNVMYWYQQKSSQAPKLLFHYYDKDFNNEADTPDNFQSRRPNTSFCFLDIRSPGLGDTAMYLCATSRDRGLNQPQHFGDGTRLSIL.

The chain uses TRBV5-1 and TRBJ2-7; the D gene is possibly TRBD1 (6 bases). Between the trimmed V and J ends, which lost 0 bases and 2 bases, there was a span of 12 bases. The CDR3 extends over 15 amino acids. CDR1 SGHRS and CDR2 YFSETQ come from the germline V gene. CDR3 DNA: TGCGCCAGCAGCTTGGCCGGGACAACCCCCTACGAGCAGTACTTC. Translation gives CASSLAGTTPYEQYF.

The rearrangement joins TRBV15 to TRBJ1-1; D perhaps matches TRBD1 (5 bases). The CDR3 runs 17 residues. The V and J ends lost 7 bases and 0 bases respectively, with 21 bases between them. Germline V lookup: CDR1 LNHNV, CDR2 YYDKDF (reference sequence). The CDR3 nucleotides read TGTGCCACCACCTGGGGAGGGGCTAATTTGGTGAACACTGAAGCTTTCTTT. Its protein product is CATTWGGANLVNTEAFF.

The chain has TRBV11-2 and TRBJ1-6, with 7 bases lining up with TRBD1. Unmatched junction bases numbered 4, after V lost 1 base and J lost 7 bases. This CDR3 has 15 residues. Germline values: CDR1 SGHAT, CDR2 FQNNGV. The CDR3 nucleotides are TGTGCCAGCAGCTTAGCCGGGACAGCGAATTCACCCCTCCACTTT. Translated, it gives CASSLAGTANSPLHF. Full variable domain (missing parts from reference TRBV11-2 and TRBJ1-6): EAGVAQSPRYKIIEKRQSVAFWCNPISGHATLYWYQQILGQGPKLLIQFQNNGVVDDSQLPKDRFSAERLKGVDSTLKIQPAKLEDSAVYLCASSLAGTANSPLHFGNGTRLTVT.